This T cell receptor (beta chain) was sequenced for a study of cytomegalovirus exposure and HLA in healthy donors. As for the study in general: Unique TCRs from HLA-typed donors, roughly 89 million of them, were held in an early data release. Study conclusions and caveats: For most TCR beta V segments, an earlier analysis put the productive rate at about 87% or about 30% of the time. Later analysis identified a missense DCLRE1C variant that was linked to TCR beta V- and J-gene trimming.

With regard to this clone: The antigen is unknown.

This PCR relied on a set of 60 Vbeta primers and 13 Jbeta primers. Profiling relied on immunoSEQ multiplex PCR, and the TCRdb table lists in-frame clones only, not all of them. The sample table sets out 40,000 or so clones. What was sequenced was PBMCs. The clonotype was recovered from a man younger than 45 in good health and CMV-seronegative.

The CDR3 DNA sequence: TGTGCCACCAGCAGAGGACAGGGGAGGGAGACCCAGTACTTC. It encodes CATSRGQGRETQYF. The rearrangement links TRBV15 to TRBJ2-5, with 8 bases identical to TRBD1. The CDR3 is 14 amino acids. Trimming took 1 base from V and 5 from J; bases not matched to a gene: 3. Looked up from germline, CDR1 is LNHNV and CDR2 is YYDKDF (reference sequence).